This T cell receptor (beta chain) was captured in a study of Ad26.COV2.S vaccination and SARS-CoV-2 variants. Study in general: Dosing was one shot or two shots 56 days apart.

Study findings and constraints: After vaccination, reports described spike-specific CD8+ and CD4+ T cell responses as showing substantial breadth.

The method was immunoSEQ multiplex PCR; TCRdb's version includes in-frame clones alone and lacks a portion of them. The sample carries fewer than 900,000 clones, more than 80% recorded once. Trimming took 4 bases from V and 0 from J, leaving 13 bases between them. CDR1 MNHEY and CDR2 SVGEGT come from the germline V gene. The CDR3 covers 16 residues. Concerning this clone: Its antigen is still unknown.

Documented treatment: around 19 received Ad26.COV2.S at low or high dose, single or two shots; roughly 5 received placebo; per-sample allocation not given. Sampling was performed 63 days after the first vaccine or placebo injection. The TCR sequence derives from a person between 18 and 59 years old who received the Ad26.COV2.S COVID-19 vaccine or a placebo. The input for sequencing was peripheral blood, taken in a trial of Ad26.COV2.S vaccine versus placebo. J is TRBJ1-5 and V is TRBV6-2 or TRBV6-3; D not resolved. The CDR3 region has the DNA TGTGCCAGCAGTTGGACCGACACTACTAGCAATCAGCCCCAGCATTTT. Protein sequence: CASSWTDTTSNQPQHF.